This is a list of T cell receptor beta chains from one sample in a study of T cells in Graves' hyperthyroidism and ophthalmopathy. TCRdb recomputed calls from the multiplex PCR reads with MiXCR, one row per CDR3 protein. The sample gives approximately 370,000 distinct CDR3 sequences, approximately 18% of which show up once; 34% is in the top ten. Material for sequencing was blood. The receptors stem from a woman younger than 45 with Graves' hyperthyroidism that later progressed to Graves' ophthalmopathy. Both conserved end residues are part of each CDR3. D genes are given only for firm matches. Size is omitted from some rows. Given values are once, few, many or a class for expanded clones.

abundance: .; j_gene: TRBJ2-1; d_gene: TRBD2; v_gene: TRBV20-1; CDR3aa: CSARATSGNTYNEQFF; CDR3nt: TGCAGTGCTAGAGCTACTAGCGGGAACACCTACAATGAGCAGTTCTTC
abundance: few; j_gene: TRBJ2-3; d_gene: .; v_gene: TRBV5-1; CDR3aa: CASSLEQTYTDTQYF; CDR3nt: TGCGCCAGCAGCTTGGAACAGACCTACACAGATACGCAGTATTTT
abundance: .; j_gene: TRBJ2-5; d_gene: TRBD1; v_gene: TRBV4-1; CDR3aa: CASSQGDRGGETQYF; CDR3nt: TGCGCCAGCAGCCAAGGGGACAGGGGGGGAGAGACCCAGTACTTC
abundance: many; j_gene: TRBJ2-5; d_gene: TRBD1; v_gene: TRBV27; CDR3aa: CASSPLGQVTPETQYF; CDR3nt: TGTGCCAGCAGTCCTCTCGGACAGGTCACCCCGGAGACCCAGTACTTC
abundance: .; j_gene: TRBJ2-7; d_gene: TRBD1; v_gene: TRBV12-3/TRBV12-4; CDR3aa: CASSPSQGAAYEQYF; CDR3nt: TGTGCCAGCAGTCCCAGCCAGGGGGCCGCCTACGAGCAGTACTTC
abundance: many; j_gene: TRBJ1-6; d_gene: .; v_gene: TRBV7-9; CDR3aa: CASSLQQQGSPLHF; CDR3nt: TGTGCCAGCAGCCTCCAACAACAGGGTTCACCCCTCCACTTT
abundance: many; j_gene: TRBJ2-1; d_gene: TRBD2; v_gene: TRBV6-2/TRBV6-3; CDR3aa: CASSRAGTSFYNEQFF; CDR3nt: TGTGCCAGCAGTAGAGCCGGGACTAGCTTCTACAATGAGCAGTTCTTC
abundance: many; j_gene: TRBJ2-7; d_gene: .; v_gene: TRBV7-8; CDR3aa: CASSLARGRGYEQYF; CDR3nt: TGTGCCAGCAGCTTAGCGAGGGGGAGAGGCTACGAGCAGTACTTC
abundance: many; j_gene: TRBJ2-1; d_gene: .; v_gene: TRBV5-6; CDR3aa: CASSLPAGYNEQFF; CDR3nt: TGTGCCAGCAGCTTGCCTGCGGGATACAATGAGCAGTTCTTC
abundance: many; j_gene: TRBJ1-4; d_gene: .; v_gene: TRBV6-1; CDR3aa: CASSDRDDEKLFF; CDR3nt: TGTGCCAGCAGTGACAGGGATGATGAAAAACTGTTTTTT
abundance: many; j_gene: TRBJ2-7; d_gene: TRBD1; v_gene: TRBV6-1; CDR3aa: CASRRIGTEPEQYF; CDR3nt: TGTGCCAGCAGAAGGATAGGGACAGAACCCGAGCAGTACTTC
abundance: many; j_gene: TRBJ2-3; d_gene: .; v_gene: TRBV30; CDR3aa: CAWSGGVHRTDTQYF; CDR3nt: TGTGCCTGGAGCGGCGGGGTTCACAGGACAGATACGCAGTATTTT
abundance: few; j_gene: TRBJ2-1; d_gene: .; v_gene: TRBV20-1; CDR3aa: CSAAPASVYNEQFF; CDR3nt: TGCAGTGCCGCACCCGCTAGCGTGTACAATGAGCAGTTCTTC
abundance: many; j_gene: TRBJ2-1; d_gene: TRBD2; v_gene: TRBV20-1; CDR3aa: CSALLAGAYNEQFF; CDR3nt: TGCAGTGCTCTACTAGCGGGGGCTTACAATGAGCAGTTCTTC
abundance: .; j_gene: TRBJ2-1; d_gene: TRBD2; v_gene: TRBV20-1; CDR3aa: CSARPGLAGGRGYNEQFF; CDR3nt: TGCAGTGCTCGGCCGGGACTAGCGGGGGGGCGAGGCTACAATGAGCAGTTCTTC
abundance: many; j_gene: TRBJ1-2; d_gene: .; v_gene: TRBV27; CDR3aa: CASSQNGVGVGYTF; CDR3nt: TGTGCCAGCAGCCAAAATGGGGTAGGTGTCGGCTACACCTTC
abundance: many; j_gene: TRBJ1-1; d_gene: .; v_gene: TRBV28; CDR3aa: CASSLFGGRSTEAFF; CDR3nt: TGTGCCAGCAGTTTATTTGGGGGGCGGTCCACTGAAGCTTTCTTT
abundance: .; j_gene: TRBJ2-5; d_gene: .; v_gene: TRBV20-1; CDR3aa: CSAQDRIRTQYF; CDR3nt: TGCAGTGCTCAAGACAGGATCAGGACCCAGTACTTC
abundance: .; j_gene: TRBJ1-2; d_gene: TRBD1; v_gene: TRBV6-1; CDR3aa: CASSAQQGPFYGYTF; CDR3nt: TGTGCCAGCAGTGCACAACAGGGGCCTTTCTATGGCTACACCTTC
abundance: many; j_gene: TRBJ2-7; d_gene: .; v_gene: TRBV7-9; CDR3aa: CASSRLTDYEQYF; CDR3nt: TGTGCCAGCAGCCGGTTGACTGATTACGAGCAGTACTTC
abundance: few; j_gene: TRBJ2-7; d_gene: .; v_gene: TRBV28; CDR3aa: CASSSRMYEQYF; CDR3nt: TGTGCCAGCAGTTCAAGGATGTACGAGCAGTACTTC
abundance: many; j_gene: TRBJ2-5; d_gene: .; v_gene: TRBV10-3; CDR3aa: CAISESLQGGETQYF; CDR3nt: TGTGCCATCAGTGAGTCGTTGCAGGGGGGAGAGACCCAGTACTTC
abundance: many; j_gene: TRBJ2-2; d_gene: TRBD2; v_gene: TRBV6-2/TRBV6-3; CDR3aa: CASSTEAGGSLRFSGELFF; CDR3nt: TGTGCCAGCAGTACCGAGGCGGGAGGGTCCCTTCGCTTCTCCGGGGAGCTGTTTTTT
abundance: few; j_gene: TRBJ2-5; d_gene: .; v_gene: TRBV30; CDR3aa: CAWSVPPRQVVKYF; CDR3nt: TGTGCCTGGAGTGTCCCCCCTCGGCAGGTTGTTAAGTACTTC
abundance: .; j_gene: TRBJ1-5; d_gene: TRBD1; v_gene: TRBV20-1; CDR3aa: CSARKNPGQASNQPQHF; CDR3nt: TGCAGTGCTAGAAAAAACCCGGGACAGGCGAGCAATCAGCCCCAGCATTTT
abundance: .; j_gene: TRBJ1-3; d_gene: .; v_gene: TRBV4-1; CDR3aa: CASSQEIFSSGNTIYF; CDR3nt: TGCGCCAGCAGCCAAGAAATTTTTTCCTCTGGAAACACCATATATTTT
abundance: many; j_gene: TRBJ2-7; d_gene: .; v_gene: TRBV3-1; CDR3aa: CASSHDTSSEQYF; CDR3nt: TGTGCCAGCAGCCACGATACTAGTAGCGAGCAGTACTTC
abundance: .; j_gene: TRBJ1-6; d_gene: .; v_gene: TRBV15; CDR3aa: CASSEGKRNSPLHF; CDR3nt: TGTGCCTCCTCTGAGGGGAAGCGGAATTCACCCCTCCACTTT
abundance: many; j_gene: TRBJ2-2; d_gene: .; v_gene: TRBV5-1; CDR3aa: CASSWGQPNTGELFF; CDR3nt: TGCGCCAGCAGCTGGGGACAACCGAACACCGGGGAGCTGTTTTTT
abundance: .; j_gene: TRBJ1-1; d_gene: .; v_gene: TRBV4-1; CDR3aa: CASSQGSRSAFF; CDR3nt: TGCGCCAGCAGCCAAGGGAGTCGTTCAGCTTTCTTT
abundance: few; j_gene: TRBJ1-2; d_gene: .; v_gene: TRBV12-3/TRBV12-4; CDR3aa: CASSPSGPSAYGYTF; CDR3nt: TGTGCCAGCAGTCCCTCCGGACCCTCCGCCTATGGCTACACCTTC
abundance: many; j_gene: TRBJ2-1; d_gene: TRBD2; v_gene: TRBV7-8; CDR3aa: CASSLGGSGRNNEQFF; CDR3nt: TGTGCCAGCAGCTTAGGAGGTAGCGGGAGGAACAATGAGCAGTTCTTC
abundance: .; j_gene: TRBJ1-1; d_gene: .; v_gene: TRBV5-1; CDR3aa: CASSLVGARRFQNTEAFF; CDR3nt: TGCGCCAGCAGCTTGGTGGGGGCGCGACGCTTCCAGAACACTGAGGCTTTCTTT
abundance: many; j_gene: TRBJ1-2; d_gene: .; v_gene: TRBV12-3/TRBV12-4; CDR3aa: CASHQGRQDGYTF; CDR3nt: TGTGCCAGCCACCAAGGAAGACAGGATGGCTACACCTTC
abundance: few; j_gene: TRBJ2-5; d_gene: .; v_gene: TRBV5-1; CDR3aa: CASSYGASSETQYF; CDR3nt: TGCGCCAGCAGTTATGGGGCTTCGAGTGAGACCCAGTACTTC
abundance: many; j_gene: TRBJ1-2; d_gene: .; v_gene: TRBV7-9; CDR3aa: CASSLATGSPAGYGYTF; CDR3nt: TGTGCCAGCAGCCTGGCAACAGGTTCACCGGCGGGCTATGGCTACACCTTC
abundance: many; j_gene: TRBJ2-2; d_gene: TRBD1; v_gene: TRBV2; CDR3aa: CARGTGGAGELFF; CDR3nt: TGTGCCAGGGGGACAGGGGGTGCCGGGGAGCTGTTTTTT
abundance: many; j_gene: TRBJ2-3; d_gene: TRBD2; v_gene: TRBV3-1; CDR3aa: CASSQNGGGTTDTQYF; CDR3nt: TGTGCCAGCAGCCAAAACGGCGGGGGGACCACAGATACGCAGTATTTT
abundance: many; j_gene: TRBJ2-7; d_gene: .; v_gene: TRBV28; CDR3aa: CASSLAGRTRSYEQYF; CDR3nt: TGTGCCAGCAGTTTAGCGGGACGGACGAGGTCCTACGAGCAGTACTTC
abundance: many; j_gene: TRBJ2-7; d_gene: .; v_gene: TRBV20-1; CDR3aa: CSASGSRHEQYF; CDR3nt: TGCAGTGCTAGCGGGAGTCGTCACGAGCAGTACTTC
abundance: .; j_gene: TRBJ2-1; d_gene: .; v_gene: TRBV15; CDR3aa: CATSRDSGSYNEQFF; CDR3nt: TGTGCCACCAGCAGAGATAGCGGCTCCTACAATGAGCAGTTCTTC
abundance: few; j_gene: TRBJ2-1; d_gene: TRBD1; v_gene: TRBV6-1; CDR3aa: CASREINRGYYNEQFF; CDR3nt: TGTGCCAGCAGAGAAATTAACAGGGGATACTACAATGAGCAGTTCTTC
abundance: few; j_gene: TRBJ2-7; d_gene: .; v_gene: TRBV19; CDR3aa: CASSMRVASYEQYF; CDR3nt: TGTGCCAGTAGCATGCGGGTCGCTTCCTACGAGCAGTACTTC
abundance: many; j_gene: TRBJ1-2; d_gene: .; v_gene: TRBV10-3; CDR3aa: CATQPERSLYGYTF; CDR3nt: TGTGCCACTCAGCCCGAGAGGAGCCTCTATGGCTACACCTTC
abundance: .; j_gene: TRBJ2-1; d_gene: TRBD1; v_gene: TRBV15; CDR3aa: CATSREAYRDRWFF; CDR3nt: TGTGCCACCAGCAGAGAGGCGTACCGGGACAGGTGGTTCTTC
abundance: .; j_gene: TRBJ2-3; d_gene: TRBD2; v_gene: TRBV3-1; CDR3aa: CASSQLLAEQYF; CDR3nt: TGTGCCAGCAGCCAACTACTAGCGGAGCAGTATTTT
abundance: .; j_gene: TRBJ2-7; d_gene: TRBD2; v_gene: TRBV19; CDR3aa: CASSSGLAAYEQYF; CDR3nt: TGTGCCAGTAGTTCTGGACTAGCGGCCTACGAGCAGTACTTC
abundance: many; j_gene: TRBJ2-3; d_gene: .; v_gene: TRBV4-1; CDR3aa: CASSEGTGLADTQYF; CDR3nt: TGCGCCAGCAGCGAAGGGACGGGCTTGGCAGATACGCAGTATTTT
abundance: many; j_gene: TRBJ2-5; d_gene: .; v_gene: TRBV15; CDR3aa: CATSRRDPTETQYF; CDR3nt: TGTGCCACCAGCAGAAGAGACCCGACAGAGACCCAGTACTTC
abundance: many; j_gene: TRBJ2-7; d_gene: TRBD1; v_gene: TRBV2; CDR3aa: CASSPTGDEQYF; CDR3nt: TGTGCCAGCAGCCCGACAGGGGACGAGCAGTACTTC
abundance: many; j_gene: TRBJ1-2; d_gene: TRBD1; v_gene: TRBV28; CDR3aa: CASSLSGRGTGYGYTF; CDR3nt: TGTGCCAGCAGTTTATCGGGCAGGGGGACGGGCTATGGCTACACCTTC
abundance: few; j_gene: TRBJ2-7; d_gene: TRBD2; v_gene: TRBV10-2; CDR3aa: CASSTGTSGNYHEQYF; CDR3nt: TGCGCCAGCAGTACCGGGACTAGCGGGAACTACCACGAGCAGTACTTC
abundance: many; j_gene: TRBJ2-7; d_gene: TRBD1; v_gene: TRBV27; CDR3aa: CASSSQRTGREQYF; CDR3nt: TGTGCCAGCAGTTCCCAACGGACAGGTCGCGAGCAGTACTTC
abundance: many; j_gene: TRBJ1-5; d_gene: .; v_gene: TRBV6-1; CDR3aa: CASSEAMEYSNQPQHF; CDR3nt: TGTGCCAGCAGTGAAGCCATGGAATATAGCAATCAGCCCCAGCATTTT
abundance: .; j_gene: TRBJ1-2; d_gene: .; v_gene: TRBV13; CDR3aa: CASSLTPGPLRNHKQSGYTF; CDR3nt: TGTGCCAGCAGCTTAACTCCGGGGCCACTCCGGAACCATAAGCAGAGTGGCTACACCTTC
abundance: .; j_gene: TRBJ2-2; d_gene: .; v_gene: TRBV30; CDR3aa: CAWSVWGPGTGELFF; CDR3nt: TGTGCCTGGAGTGTTTGGGGGCCGGGCACCGGGGAGCTGTTTTTT
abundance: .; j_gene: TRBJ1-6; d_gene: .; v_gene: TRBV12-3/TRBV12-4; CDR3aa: CASSLGIHNSPLHF; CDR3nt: TGTGCCAGCAGTTTAGGGATACATAATTCACCCCTCCACTTT